This is a list of T cell receptor beta chains from one sample in a study of a mutant IDH1 vaccine in newly diagnosed glioma. Produced via immunoSEQ multiplex PCR; TCRdb's table is partial and in-frame only. The data show fewer than 30,000 clones, 60% to 80% seen once. These TCRs' antigens remain unknown. This sample comprised PBMCs, obtained from a glioma patient whose treatment included an IDH1 peptide vaccine. These receptors came from a woman between 18 and 29 years old with glioma. The CDR3 runs from the conserved cysteine through the conserved F or W. Fields, in order: D gene, V gene, J gene, clone size, CDR3 protein, CDR3 DNA. The D gene is left open where the match is weak. Clone size is stated in some rows and not others, as once, few, many or a class when expanded.

d_gene: TRBD2
v_gene: TRBV15
j_gene: TRBJ2-1
abundance: .
CDR3aa: CATGLAGLNEQFF
CDR3nt: TGTGCCACCGGACTAGCGGGACTCAATGAGCAGTTCTTC

d_gene: .
v_gene: TRBV18
j_gene: TRBJ2-2
abundance: .
CDR3aa: CASSPRQERGTGELFF
CDR3nt: TGTGCCAGCTCACCAAGACAGGAGAGGGGCACCGGGGAGCTGTTTTTT

d_gene: .
v_gene: TRBV27
j_gene: TRBJ2-7
abundance: .
CDR3aa: CASSVLMDYEQYF
CDR3nt: TGTGCCAGCAGTGTCCTGATGGACTACGAGCAGTACTTC

d_gene: .
v_gene: TRBV7-2
j_gene: TRBJ2-5
abundance: medium-sized
CDR3aa: CASSLRPAGRNQETQYF
CDR3nt: TGTGCCAGCAGCTTAAGACCGGCGGGACGAAACCAAGAGACCCAGTACTTC

d_gene: .
v_gene: TRBV6-5
j_gene: TRBJ1-1
abundance: .
CDR3aa: CASSYSLNGNTEAFF
CDR3nt: TGTGCCAGCAGTTACTCGCTAAACGGGAACACTGAAGCTTTCTTT

d_gene: TRBD1
v_gene: TRBV7-9
j_gene: TRBJ1-6
abundance: .
CDR3aa: CASSLVGSGTGNSPLHF
CDR3nt: TGTGCCAGCAGCTTAGTTGGTTCAGGGACAGGCAATTCACCCCTCCACTTT

d_gene: .
v_gene: TRBV7-8
j_gene: TRBJ1-2
abundance: .
CDR3aa: CASSHTGNYGYTF
CDR3nt: TGTGCCAGCAGTCATACAGGGAACTATGGCTACACCTTC

d_gene: TRBD1
v_gene: TRBV2
j_gene: TRBJ1-6
abundance: once
CDR3aa: CASSTGGPYSPLHF
CDR3nt: TGTGCCAGCAGCACAGGGGGCCCGTATTCACCCCTCCACTTT

d_gene: .
v_gene: TRBV5-4
j_gene: TRBJ1-2
abundance: .
CDR3aa: CASSPGTLYGYTF
CDR3nt: TGTGCCAGCAGCCCCGGGACCCTCTATGGCTACACCTTC

d_gene: .
v_gene: TRBV5-6
j_gene: TRBJ2-2
abundance: .
CDR3aa: CASLTGGANTGELFF
CDR3nt: TGTGCCAGTCTCACGGGGGGCGCGAACACCGGGGAGCTGTTTTTT

d_gene: .
v_gene: TRBV25-1
j_gene: TRBJ1-5
abundance: .
CDR3aa: CASSEVGEQQPQHF
CDR3nt: TGTGCCAGCAGTGAAGTGGGAGAACAGCAGCCCCAGCATTTT

d_gene: TRBD2
v_gene: TRBV6-4
j_gene: TRBJ2-3
abundance: .
CDR3aa: CASSDSGSGADTQYF
CDR3nt: TGTGCCAGCAGTGACTCCGGTAGCGGGGCAGATACGCAGTATTTT

d_gene: TRBD1
v_gene: TRBV19
j_gene: TRBJ1-6
abundance: .
CDR3aa: CASRSPGQFYSPLHF
CDR3nt: TGTGCCAGTAGATCCCCGGGACAGTTTTATTCACCCCTCCACTTT

d_gene: .
v_gene: TRBV4-1
j_gene: TRBJ2-7
abundance: .
CDR3aa: CASSQDDKYEQYF
CDR3nt: TGCGCCAGCAGCCAAGATGACAAATACGAGCAGTACTTC

d_gene: .
v_gene: TRBV4-1
j_gene: TRBJ2-7
abundance: .
CDR3aa: CASSQDSAPLEQYF
CDR3nt: TGCGCCAGCAGCCAAGACTCGGCCCCCCTCGAGCAGTACTTC

d_gene: .
v_gene: TRBV4-1
j_gene: TRBJ2-3
abundance: .
CDR3aa: CASSQDIGAVGSQYF
CDR3nt: TGCGCCAGCAGCCAAGACATTGGGGCCGTAGGGTCGCAGTATTTT

d_gene: .
v_gene: TRBV13
j_gene: TRBJ2-7
abundance: .
CDR3aa: CASSATQSYEQYF
CDR3nt: TGTGCCAGCAGCGCAACCCAATCGTACGAGCAGTACTTC

d_gene: .
v_gene: TRBV7-9
j_gene: TRBJ1-3
abundance: .
CDR3aa: CASSPSTGGGNTIYF
CDR3nt: TGTGCCAGCAGCCCATCGACAGGAGGTGGAAACACCATATATTTT

d_gene: .
v_gene: TRBV13
j_gene: TRBJ1-4
abundance: .
CDR3aa: CASSFASFQGKLFF
CDR3nt: TGTGCCAGCAGCTTCGCGTCCTTCCAGGGGAAACTGTTTTTT

d_gene: .
v_gene: TRBV4-3
j_gene: TRBJ2-3
abundance: .
CDR3aa: CASSQRKVFTDTQYF
CDR3nt: TGCGCCAGCAGTCAGCGGAAGGTATTCACAGATACGCAGTATTTT

d_gene: TRBD1
v_gene: TRBV4-3
j_gene: TRBJ2-2
abundance: .
CDR3aa: CASSQAMRQGASTGELFF
CDR3nt: TGCGCCAGCAGCCAAGCAATGAGGCAGGGGGCGAGCACCGGGGAGCTGTTTTTT

d_gene: .
v_gene: TRBV30
j_gene: TRBJ2-7
abundance: .
CDR3aa: CAWSDVYEQYF
CDR3nt: TGTGCCTGGAGTGACGTCTACGAGCAGTACTTC

d_gene: .
v_gene: TRBV6-1
j_gene: TRBJ2-1
abundance: .
CDR3aa: CASSQSGPSYNEQFF
CDR3nt: TGTGCCAGCAGTCAATCCGGTCCGTCCTACAATGAGCAGTTCTTC

d_gene: .
v_gene: TRBV7-2
j_gene: TRBJ2-3
abundance: .
CDR3aa: CASSAITDTQYF
CDR3nt: TGTGCCAGCAGTGCCATCACAGATACGCAGTATTTT

d_gene: TRBD2
v_gene: TRBV18
j_gene: TRBJ2-4
abundance: .
CDR3aa: CASSPSGLAGTNIQYF
CDR3nt: TGTGCCAGCTCACCATCCGGTCTAGCGGGAACAAACATTCAGTACTTC

d_gene: .
v_gene: TRBV2
j_gene: TRBJ2-7
abundance: few
CDR3aa: CASSEATRGVDEQYF
CDR3nt: TGTGCCAGCAGTGAAGCCACACGAGGGGTCGACGAGCAGTACTTC

d_gene: TRBD1
v_gene: TRBV19
j_gene: TRBJ2-7
abundance: .
CDR3aa: CASSEQGARYEQYF
CDR3nt: TGTGCCAGTAGTGAACAGGGGGCGCGTTACGAGCAGTACTTC

d_gene: TRBD2
v_gene: TRBV7-9
j_gene: TRBJ2-2
abundance: .
CDR3aa: CASSLPGVSGMVSTGELFF
CDR3nt: TGTGCCAGCAGCTTACCAGGTGTTAGCGGGATGGTGAGCACCGGGGAGCTGTTTTTT

d_gene: .
v_gene: TRBV19
j_gene: TRBJ1-5
abundance: few
CDR3aa: CASSRGGGRENQPQHF
CDR3nt: TGTGCCAGTAGCCGTGGTGGGGGGAGAGAGAATCAGCCCCAGCATTTT

d_gene: .
v_gene: TRBV6-1
j_gene: TRBJ2-1
abundance: .
CDR3aa: CASSVGTVLNEQFF
CDR3nt: TGTGCCAGCAGTGTTGGGACGGTATTAAATGAGCAGTTCTTC

d_gene: .
v_gene: TRBV27
j_gene: TRBJ2-1
abundance: .
CDR3aa: CASSLLGGLNEQFF
CDR3nt: TGTGCCAGCAGTTTATTAGGGGGGCTGAATGAGCAGTTCTTC

d_gene: .
v_gene: TRBV19
j_gene: TRBJ2-7
abundance: .
CDR3aa: CASSIGGSYEQYF
CDR3nt: TGTGCCAGTAGTATTGGGGGTTCCTACGAGCAGTACTTC

d_gene: .
v_gene: TRBV30
j_gene: TRBJ2-1
abundance: .
CDR3aa: CAWGPPGATPSYNEQFF
CDR3nt: TGTGCCTGGGGTCCCCCGGGGGCTACCCCTTCCTACAATGAGCAGTTCTTC

d_gene: TRBD2
v_gene: TRBV7-2
j_gene: TRBJ2-1
abundance: .
CDR3aa: CASSFGLAGAEFF
CDR3nt: TGTGCCAGCAGCTTCGGACTAGCGGGAGCTGAGTTCTTC

d_gene: .
v_gene: TRBV5-1
j_gene: TRBJ2-2
abundance: few
CDR3aa: CASSLVGGELFF
CDR3nt: TGCGCCAGCAGCTTGGTAGGCGGGGAGCTGTTTTTT

d_gene: .
v_gene: TRBV29-1
j_gene: TRBJ2-1
abundance: .
CDR3aa: CSVENYASGNEQFF
CDR3nt: TGCAGCGTTGAGAACTATGCTTCTGGGAATGAGCAGTTCTTC

d_gene: .
v_gene: TRBV6-5
j_gene: TRBJ1-4
abundance: .
CDR3aa: CASSYRGGSNEKLFF
CDR3nt: TGTGCCAGCAGTTACCGGGGGGGGTCTAATGAAAAACTGTTTTTT

d_gene: .
v_gene: TRBV4-2
j_gene: TRBJ2-2
abundance: .
CDR3aa: CASSHLERGPANTGELFF
CDR3nt: TGTGCCAGCAGCCATTTGGAAAGGGGACCAGCGAACACCGGGGAGCTGTTTTTT

d_gene: .
v_gene: TRBV6-1
j_gene: TRBJ2-3
abundance: .
CDR3aa: CASSAPGRTEADTQYF
CDR3nt: TGTGCCAGCAGTGCCCCGGGACGGACCGAGGCAGATACGCAGTATTTT

d_gene: .
v_gene: TRBV7-2
j_gene: TRBJ1-2
abundance: .
CDR3aa: CASSFTGDIGGGYTF
CDR3nt: TGTGCCAGCAGCTTTACTGGTGATATTGGGGGGGGCTACACCTTC

d_gene: .
v_gene: TRBV7-9
j_gene: TRBJ1-2
abundance: .
CDR3aa: CASSPGLTEKYTF
CDR3nt: TGTGCCAGCAGCCCTGGTTTGACCGAAAAATACACCTTC

d_gene: .
v_gene: TRBV6-1
j_gene: TRBJ1-1
abundance: .
CDR3aa: CASSEGARAGEAFF
CDR3nt: TGTGCCAGCAGTGAAGGGGCTAGGGCCGGTGAAGCTTTCTTT

d_gene: .
v_gene: TRBV29-1
j_gene: TRBJ1-1
abundance: few
CDR3aa: CSVDREGNTEAFF
CDR3nt: TGCAGCGTTGACAGGGAGGGGAACACTGAAGCTTTCTTT

d_gene: .
v_gene: TRBV6-1
j_gene: TRBJ2-5
abundance: .
CDR3aa: CASSDLAQGDF
CDR3nt: TGTGCCAGCAGTGATCTCGCACAGGGTGACTTC

d_gene: .
v_gene: TRBV14
j_gene: TRBJ2-7
abundance: once
CDR3aa: CASSQVTLPYEQYF
CDR3nt: TGTGCCAGCAGCCAAGTGACACTGCCCTACGAGCAGTACTTC

d_gene: TRBD2
v_gene: TRBV7-7
j_gene: TRBJ2-3
abundance: .
CDR3aa: CASSAGLASTDTQYF
CDR3nt: TGTGCTAGCAGCGCCGGACTAGCAAGCACAGATACGCAGTATTTT

d_gene: TRBD1
v_gene: TRBV27
j_gene: TRBJ1-2
abundance: .
CDR3aa: CASSSERTGGFGYTF
CDR3nt: TGTGCCAGCAGTTCAGAACGGACAGGAGGGTTCGGCTACACCTTC

d_gene: TRBD1
v_gene: TRBV27
j_gene: TRBJ1-5
abundance: .
CDR3aa: CASSPGTGDQPQHF
CDR3nt: TGTGCCAGCAGTCCCGGGACAGGGGATCAGCCCCAGCATTTT

d_gene: .
v_gene: TRBV5-4
j_gene: TRBJ2-5
abundance: .
CDR3aa: CASSFFGAQETQYF
CDR3nt: TGTGCCAGCAGCTTCTTTGGGGCCCAAGAGACCCAGTACTTC

d_gene: TRBD1
v_gene: TRBV27
j_gene: TRBJ2-7
abundance: .
CDR3aa: CASSGQGQKFYEQYF
CDR3nt: TGTGCCAGTTCGGGACAGGGGCAAAAATTCTACGAGCAGTACTTC

d_gene: .
v_gene: TRBV6-1
j_gene: TRBJ2-7
abundance: .
CDR3aa: CASNPGGLYEQYF
CDR3nt: TGTGCCAGCAACCCCGGGGGGCTCTACGAGCAGTACTTC

d_gene: .
v_gene: TRBV5-1
j_gene: TRBJ1-3
abundance: few
CDR3aa: CASSLYSNGNTIYF
CDR3nt: TGCGCCAGCAGCTTGTACAGTAACGGAAACACCATATATTTT

d_gene: .
v_gene: TRBV28
j_gene: TRBJ2-3
abundance: few
CDR3aa: CASSSNTDTQYF
CDR3nt: TGTGCCAGCAGTTCCAACACAGATACGCAGTATTTT

d_gene: .
v_gene: TRBV2
j_gene: TRBJ2-4
abundance: .
CDR3aa: CASSAQTGIKNIQYF
CDR3nt: TGTGCCAGCAGTGCCCAGACAGGCATCAAAAACATTCAGTACTTC